The next 5 T cell receptor beta chains were all read from a single sample in a study of cytomegalovirus exposure and HLA in healthy donors. PCR amplification relied on 60 Vbeta primers (plus 13 Jbeta primers). Profiled with immunoSEQ multiplex PCR; TCRdb holds only in-frame clones, not every one. This sample carries about 93,000 clones, 78% of them seen once, and the ten largest clones take about 3.3%. The specimen sequenced was PBMCs. These TCRs come from a middle-aged woman in good health and CMV-seronegative.

This chain links TRBV28 with TRBJ2-7; TRBD2 might be the D (7 bases). V dropped 5 bases and J dropped 5 bases, with 10 bases sitting between them. This CDR3 is built from 12 residues. Germline CDR1 MDHEN, CDR2 SYDVKM. CDR3 residues: CASSQGGDEQYF. Here the CDR3 DNA reads TGTGCCAGCAGTCAAGGGGGGGACGAGCAGTACTTC. The whole variable domain, filled in from reference TRBV28 and TRBJ2-7, reads DVKVTQSSRYLVKRTGEKVFLECVQDMDHENMFWYRQDPGLGLRLIYFSYDVKMKEKGDIPEGYSVSREKKERFSLILESASTNQTSMYLCASSQGGDEQYFGPGTRLTVT.

J is TRBJ2-1 and V is TRBV5-1; TRBD2 aligns across 14 bases. Germline-derived CDR1 and CDR2 are SGHRS and YFSETQ. The CDR3 runs to 17 residues. After removal of 2 bases from V and 5 bases from J, the junction contained 6 bases not matched to a gene. In DNA, the CDR3 is TGCGCCAGCAGCTTTTCAGGACTAGCGGGAGGTCACAATGAGCAGTTCTTC. Amino acids: CASSFSGLAGGHNEQFF.

The chain carries TRBV6-5 and TRBJ2-1; 9 nucleotides align to TRBD2. The CDR3 consists of 15 residues. Per germline, CDR1 MNHEY and CDR2 SVGAGI. V was pared by 4 bases and J by 6 bases, with 7 bases of the junction left unmatched. DNA of the CDR3: TGTGCCAGCAGTTCCTTTGCTAGCGGGACCAATGAGCAGTTCTTC. This gives the protein CASSSFASGTNEQFF.

The chain combines TRBV5-1 with TRBJ2-3; tentative D call: TRBD1 (8 bases). This CDR3 is built from 16 residues. From germline, CDR1 is SGHRS and CDR2 YFSETQ. V was shortened by 3 bases and J by 0 bases, with 14 bases between the two germline ends. The CDR3 region is CASSSTGGASTDTQYF. For the CDR3, the DNA is TGCGCCAGCAGCTCCACAGGGGGGGCTAGCACAGATACGCAGTATTTT.

CDR3 nucleotide sequence: TGTGCCAGTAGTATCCAACTAGCGGGCTACAATGAGCAGTTCTTC. Translated, it gives CASSIQLAGYNEQFF. This chain connects TRBV19 to TRBJ2-1; 9 bases are shared with TRBD2. After removal of 3 bases from V and 3 bases from J, the junction contained 3 bases not matched to a gene. This CDR3 contains 15 residues. The V gene's germline CDR1 is LNHDA and CDR2 SQIVND (reference sequence).